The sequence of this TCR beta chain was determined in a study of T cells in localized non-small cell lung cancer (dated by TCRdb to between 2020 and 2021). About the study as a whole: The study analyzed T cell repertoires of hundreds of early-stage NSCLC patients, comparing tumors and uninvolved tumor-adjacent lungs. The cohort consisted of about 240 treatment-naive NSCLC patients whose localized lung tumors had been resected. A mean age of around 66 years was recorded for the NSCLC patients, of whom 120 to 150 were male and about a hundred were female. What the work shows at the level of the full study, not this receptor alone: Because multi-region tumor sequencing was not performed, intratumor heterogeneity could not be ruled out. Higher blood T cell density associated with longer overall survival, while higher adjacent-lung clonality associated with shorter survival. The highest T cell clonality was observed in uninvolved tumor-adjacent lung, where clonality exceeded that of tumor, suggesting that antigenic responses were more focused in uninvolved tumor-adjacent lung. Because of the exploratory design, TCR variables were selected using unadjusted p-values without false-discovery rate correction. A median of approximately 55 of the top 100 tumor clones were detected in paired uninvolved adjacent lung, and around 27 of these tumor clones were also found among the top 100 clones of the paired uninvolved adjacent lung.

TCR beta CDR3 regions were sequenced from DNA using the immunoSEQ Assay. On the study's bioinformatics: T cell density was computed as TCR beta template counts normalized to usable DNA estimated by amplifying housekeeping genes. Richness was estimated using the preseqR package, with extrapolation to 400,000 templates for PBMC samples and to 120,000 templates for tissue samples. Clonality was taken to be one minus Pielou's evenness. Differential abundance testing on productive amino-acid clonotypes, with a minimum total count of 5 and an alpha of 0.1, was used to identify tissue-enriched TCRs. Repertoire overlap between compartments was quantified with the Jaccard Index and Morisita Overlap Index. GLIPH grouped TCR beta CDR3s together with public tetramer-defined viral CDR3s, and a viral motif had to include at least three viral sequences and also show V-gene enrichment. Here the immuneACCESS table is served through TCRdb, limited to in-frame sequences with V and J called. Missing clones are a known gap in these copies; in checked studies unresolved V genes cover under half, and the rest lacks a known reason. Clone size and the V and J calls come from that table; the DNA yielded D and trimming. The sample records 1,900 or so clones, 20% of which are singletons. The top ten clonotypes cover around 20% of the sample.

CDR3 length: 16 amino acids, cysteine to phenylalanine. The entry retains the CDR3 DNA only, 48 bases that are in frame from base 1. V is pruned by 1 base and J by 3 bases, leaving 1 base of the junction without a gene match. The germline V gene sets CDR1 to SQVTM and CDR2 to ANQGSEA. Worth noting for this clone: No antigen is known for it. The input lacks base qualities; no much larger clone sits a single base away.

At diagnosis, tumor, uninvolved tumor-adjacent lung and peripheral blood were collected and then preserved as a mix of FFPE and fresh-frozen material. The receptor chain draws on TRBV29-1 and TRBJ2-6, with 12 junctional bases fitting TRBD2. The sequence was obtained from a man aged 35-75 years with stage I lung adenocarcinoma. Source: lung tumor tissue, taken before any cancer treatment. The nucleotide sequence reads TGCAGCGTTGAAGGACTAGCGGGAGTTGGGGCCAACGTCCTGACTTTC. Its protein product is CSVEGLAGVGANVLTF.